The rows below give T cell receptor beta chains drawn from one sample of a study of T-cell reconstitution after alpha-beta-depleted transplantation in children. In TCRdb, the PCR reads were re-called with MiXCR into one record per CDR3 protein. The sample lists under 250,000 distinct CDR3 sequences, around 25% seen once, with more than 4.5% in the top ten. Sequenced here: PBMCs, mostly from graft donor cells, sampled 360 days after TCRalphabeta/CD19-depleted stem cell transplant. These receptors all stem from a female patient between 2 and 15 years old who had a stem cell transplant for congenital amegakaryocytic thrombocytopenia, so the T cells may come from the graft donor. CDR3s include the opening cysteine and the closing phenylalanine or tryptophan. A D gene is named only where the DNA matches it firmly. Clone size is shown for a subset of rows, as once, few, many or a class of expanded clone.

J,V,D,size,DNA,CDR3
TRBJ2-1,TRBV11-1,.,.,TGTGCCAGCAGCTTAGTCGGACCTGACGATGAGCAGTTCTTC,CASSLVGPDDEQFF
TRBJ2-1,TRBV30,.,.,TGTGCCTGGAGGGGGGATCCATACAATGAGCAGTTCTTC,CAWRGDPYNEQFF
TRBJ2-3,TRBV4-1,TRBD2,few,TGCGCCAGCAGCCAAGAGGGCGGGAGGAGGATTCTTTACACAGATACGCAGTATTTT,CASSQEGGRRILYTDTQYF
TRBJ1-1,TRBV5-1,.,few,TGCGCCAGCAGATTACAGGGCTCTGAAGCTTTCTTT,CASRLQGSEAFF
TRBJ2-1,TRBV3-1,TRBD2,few,TGTGCCAGCAGCCAAGATCTTGTGGGAGGGCGAGGGGAGCAGTTCTTC,CASSQDLVGGRGEQFF
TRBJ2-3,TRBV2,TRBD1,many,TGTGCCACCATTGGGGGGACAGGGTCGGATACGCAGTATTTT,CATIGGTGSDTQYF
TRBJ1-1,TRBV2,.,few,TGTGCCAGCTGGGGGTCAGGGGCGAAGAACACTGAAGCTTTCTTT,CASWGSGAKNTEAFF
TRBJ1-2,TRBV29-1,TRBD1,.,TGCAGCGTTGGGGGACAGGCGGGCTATGGCTACACCTTC,CSVGGQAGYGYTF
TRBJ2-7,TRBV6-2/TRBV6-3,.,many,TGTGCCAGCAGTAGAGGGGAAGGTGGCTACGAGCAGTACTTC,CASSRGEGGYEQYF
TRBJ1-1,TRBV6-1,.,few,TGTGCCAGCAGTCCCTCTCACGGCGATGGGACTGAAGCTTTCTTT,CASSPSHGDGTEAFF
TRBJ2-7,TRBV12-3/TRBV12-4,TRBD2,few,TGTGCCAGCAGTTTGGGGAGGGTCGACGAGCAGTACTTC,CASSLGRVDEQYF
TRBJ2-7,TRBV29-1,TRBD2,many,TGCAGCGTTGTCTGGCTAGCGGGAAACCACGAGCAGTACTTC,CSVVWLAGNHEQYF
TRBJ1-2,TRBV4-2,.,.,TGTGCCAGCAGCCAAGAATTCAGGGGTGATCACTATGGCTACACCTTC,CASSQEFRGDHYGYTF
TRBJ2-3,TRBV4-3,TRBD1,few,TGCGCCAGCAGCCATCGACAGGGGACAGATACGCAGTATTTT,CASSHRQGTDTQYF
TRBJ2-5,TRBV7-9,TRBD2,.,TGTGCCAGCAGCTTAGGTATCGGGACTACAGAAGAGACCCAGTACTTC,CASSLGIGTTEETQYF
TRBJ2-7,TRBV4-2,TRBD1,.,TGTGCCAGCAGCCAAGCTTCCGGGACAGCCTACGAGCAGTACTTC,CASSQASGTAYEQYF
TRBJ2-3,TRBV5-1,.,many,TGCGCCAGCAGCACCCAGGGTCCAGATACGCAGTATTTT,CASSTQGPDTQYF
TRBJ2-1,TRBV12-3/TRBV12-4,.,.,TGTGCCAGCATCCACGGGTACAATGAGCAGTTCTTC,CASIHGYNEQFF
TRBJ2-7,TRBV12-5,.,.,TGTGCTAGCGAGGGGGACTACGAGCAGTACTTC,CASEGDYEQYF
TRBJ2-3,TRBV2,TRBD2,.,TGTGCCAGCAGAAACCTAGCGGGAGGGCCGCCAGATACGCAGTATTTT,CASRNLAGGPPDTQYF
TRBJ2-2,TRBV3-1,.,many,TGTGCCAGCAGCCCCCCCTGGGACACCGGGGAGCTGTTTTTT,CASSPPWDTGELFF
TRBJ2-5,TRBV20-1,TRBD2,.,TGCAGTGCTTCCTGGACTAGCGGACAAGAGACCCAGTACTTC,CSASWTSGQETQYF
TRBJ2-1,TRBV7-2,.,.,TGTGCCAGCAGCTTAGGACGCAGAGGAGAGCAGTTCTTC,CASSLGRRGEQFF
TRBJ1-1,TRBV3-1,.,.,TGTGCCAGCAGCCAAGATCCAGGGAACACTGAAGCTTTCTTT,CASSQDPGNTEAFF
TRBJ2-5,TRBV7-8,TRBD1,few,TGTGCCAGCAGCCCGTACCGGGACAGGGGGAAGGAGACCCAGTACTTC,CASSPYRDRGKETQYF